The clone carrying this T cell receptor (delta chain) was found a few times. This specimen comes from a study of gamma-delta T cells after stem cell transplantation. TCRdb re-called clones from the RT-PCR reads via CATT. This table holds fewer than 5,500 delta-chain clones, 16% found once. The material sequenced was gamma-delta T cells. This TCR was recovered from a human donor. It is not recorded whose cells these are; they may come from a transplant donor.

The DNA for the CDR3 is TGTGCTCTTGGGGGGGGCCGTACTGGGGATTTCACCGATAAACTCATCTTT. Protein sequence: CALGGGRTGDFTDKLIF. The chain has TRDV1 and TRDJ1; TRDD3 matches 7 bases. The CDR3 contains 17 residues. After removal of 4 bases from V and 1 base from J, the junction contained 12 bases not matched to a gene. Germline V gene data show CDR1 as TSWWSYY and CDR2 as QGS.